The following is a T cell receptor beta chain sequence with its context. This CDR3 has 18 amino acids. Germline V gives CDR1 LGHNA, CDR2 YNFKEQ. V was pared by 4 bases and J by 0 bases, with 11 bases of the junction left unmatched. Source study methods: Nucleated cell number was recorded as an estimate derived from reference gene primer amplification. Assay: immunoSEQ multiplex PCR; the TCRdb copy retains only in-frame clones and omits some. Clone size and the V and J calls come from that table; the DNA yielded D and trimming. This sample has roughly 78,000 clones, with about 89% found just once. These data are taken from a study of blood T cell repertoires in COVID-19. Study-wide background: The origin of the acute and convalescent COVID-19 samples was the United States, Italy and Spain. Nucleic acid was either cDNA or gDNA, and it came from T cells, B-cell-depleted T cells, or PBMCs.

J is TRBJ2-1 and V is TRBV4-2; 8 positions agree with TRBD2. This TCR was recovered from a woman aged 55-70 years with acute or convalescent COVID-19. Sequencing was carried out using peripheral blood. The CDR3 sequence: CASSLSTGGPSSYNEQFF. The CDR3 bases are TGTGCCAGCAGCCTTAGTACGGGGGGGCCTAGCTCCTACAATGAGCAGTTCTTC.